The rows below give T cell receptor beta chains drawn from one sample of a study of beta chain features in type 1 diabetes. Measured with immunoSEQ multiplex PCR; TCRdb has only the in-frame clones, and not every one. Among 900,000 or so clones listed, about 17% were seen once. Sequenced: naive CD4+ T cells from blood. The receptors come from a woman between 18 and 29 years old in good health. CDR3s include the opening cysteine and the closing phenylalanine or tryptophan. A D gene is named only where the DNA matches it firmly. Only some rows state a clone size, as once, few, many or a class for expanded clones.

CASSQSPTSPNEQFF | TGCGCCAGCAGCCAAAGCCCGACTAGCCCTAATGAGCAGTTCTTC | few | TRBD2 | TRBJ2-1 | TRBV4-1
CASVSWGEQFF | TGTGCCAGCGTATCCTGGGGTGAGCAGTTCTTC | - | - | TRBJ2-1 | TRBV7-2
CATSRGQGLDEQYF | TGTGCCACCAGCAGAGGACAGGGCCTGGACGAGCAGTACTTC | few | TRBD1 | TRBJ2-7 | TRBV15
CASSEIPRLAGETQYF | TGTGCCAGCAGTGAAATCCCGCGACTAGCGGGTGAGACCCAGTACTTC | - | TRBD2 | TRBJ2-5 | TRBV2
CASSLSGSYTQYF | TGTGCCAGCAGTCTTAGCGGGAGCTATACGCAGTATTTT | few | TRBD2 | TRBJ2-3 | TRBV6-5
CASSWGQLTDTQYF | TGTGCCAGCAGCTGGGGACAGCTCACAGATACGCAGTATTTT | few | TRBD1 | TRBJ2-3 | TRBV5-6
CASSLQLLSYNEQFF | TGCGCCAGCAGCTTACAACTCCTCTCCTACAATGAGCAGTTCTTC | few | - | TRBJ2-1 | TRBV5-1
CASSGTGYGEKLFF | TGTGCCAGCAGCGGGACAGGGTACGGTGAAAAACTGTTTTTT | - | TRBD1 | TRBJ1-4 | TRBV9
CAITSGGPYNEQFF | TGTGCCATCACCTCGGGAGGACCCTACAATGAGCAGTTCTTC | few | TRBD2 | TRBJ2-1 | TRBV10-3
CASSLQETQYF | TGTGCCAGCAGTCTGCAAGAGACCCAGTACTTC | - | - | TRBJ2-5 | TRBV2
CASSLARASGTRTDTQYF | TGTGCCAGCAGCTTAGCCCGGGCTAGCGGGACTCGCACAGATACGCAGTATTTT | - | TRBD2 | TRBJ2-3 | TRBV7-2
CASSLATATYEQYF | TGTGCCAGCAGCTTAGCTACTGCTACCTACGAGCAGTACTTC | few | - | TRBJ2-7 | TRBV7-8
CASSLGSEPLQETQYF | TGCGCCAGCAGCTTGGGTTCGGAGCCCCTCCAAGAGACCCAGTACTTC | few | - | TRBJ2-5 | TRBV5-1
CATRGTDTQYF | TGTGCCACCCGAGGGACAGATACGCAGTATTTT | few | - | TRBJ2-3 | TRBV10-3
CASSPVTDTQYF | TGTGCCAGCAGCCCAGTCACAGATACGCAGTATTTT | few | - | TRBJ2-3 | TRBV9
CASSAVNRGISEAFF | TGTGCCAGCAGCGCGGTAAACAGGGGGATCAGTGAAGCTTTCTTT | - | TRBD1 | TRBJ1-1 | TRBV7-3
CASSSIPTSTDTQYF | TGTGCCAGCAGCTCAATACCGACTAGCACAGATACGCAGTATTTT | few | - | TRBJ2-3 | TRBV7-3
CASSPGGNSGSTDTQYF | TGTGCCAGCAGCCCGGGGGGGAACAGCGGGAGCACAGATACGCAGTATTTT | - | TRBD2 | TRBJ2-3 | TRBV7-9
CAISESGLAGTDTQYF | TGTGCCATCAGTGAGTCTGGCCTAGCGGGGACAGATACGCAGTATTTT | - | TRBD2 | TRBJ2-3 | TRBV10-3
CASSLTPAGLAGENEQFF | TGTGCCAGCAGCTTAACCCCGGCCGGACTAGCGGGAGAAAATGAGCAGTTCTTC | few | TRBD2 | TRBJ2-1 | TRBV7-2
CASSPAHRPNTGELFF | TGTGCCAGCTCACCAGCCCACAGACCGAACACCGGGGAGCTGTTTTTT | - | - | TRBJ2-2 | TRBV18
CASSFSSPSNTGELFF | TGTGCCAGCAGCTTTTCTAGCCCCTCGAACACCGGGGAGCTGTTTTTT | few | - | TRBJ2-2 | TRBV11-1
CASRQTSGANVLTF | TGTGCCAGCAGACAGACATCTGGGGCCAACGTCCTGACTTTC | - | - | TRBJ2-6 | TRBV6-6
CASRGRLGDASSIQYF | TGTGCCAGTAGGGGTCGTTTGGGGGACGCCAGTAGCATTCAGTACTTC | few | - | TRBJ2-4 | TRBV19
CASSPHGQAGNQPQHF | TGCGCCAGCAGCCCCCATGGGCAAGCGGGCAATCAGCCCCAGCATTTT | few | - | TRBJ1-5 | TRBV4-1
CASSLSTDTQYF | TGTGCCAGCAGTCTCTCCACAGATACGCAGTATTTT | few | - | TRBJ2-3 | TRBV7-9
CASSLAVRATQYF | TGTGCCAGCAGCTTAGCGGTTCGTGCTACGCAGTATTTT | - | - | TRBJ2-3 | TRBV7-2
CASSNPTRGLDTQYF | TGCGCCAGCAGCAACCCAACACGGGGCCTAGATACGCAGTATTTT | - | - | TRBJ2-3 | TRBV5-1